This T cell receptor beta chain was sequenced in a study of blood T cell repertoires in COVID-19. Study summary: The samples span acute and convalescent COVID-19 from the United States, Italy and Spain. Sources were T cells, B-cell-depleted T cells, or PBMCs; the material itself was cDNA or gDNA.

Germline V gene sequence: CDR1 SGHRS, CDR2 YFSETQ. The CDR3 runs to 13 residues. The trim removed 6 bases at V and 11 bases at J, leaving 9 bases unmatched. Authors' methods: Amplifying reference gene primers gave estimates of nucleated cell counts. Produced via immunoSEQ multiplex PCR; TCRdb's table is partial and in-frame only. That table gives V, J and clone size, and the DNA gave D and trimming. The data hold some 97,000 clones, with approximately 91% observed a single time. The V call is TRBV5-1, the J call TRBJ2-1; 9 nucleotides line up with TRBD1. This sequence originates from a man in his sixties with acute or convalescent COVID-19. The material sequenced was peripheral blood. The CDR3 region has the DNA TGCGCCAGCACCTCCGGGACAGGGCCGAAGCAGTTCTTC. Its translation: CASTSGTGPKQFF.